What follows are 10 T cell receptor beta chains derived from one specimen sequenced in a study of cytomegalovirus exposure and HLA in healthy donors. PCR involved 60 Vbeta and 13 Jbeta primers. Measured with immunoSEQ multiplex PCR; TCRdb has only the in-frame clones, and not every one. The sample includes nearly 200,000 clones, 75% to 90% of them seen just once. The sequenced sample consisted of PBMCs. All receptors derive from a woman aged 45 to 65 in good health and CMV-seropositive.

This chain links TRBV28 with TRBJ2-5; 10 nucleotides align to TRBD2. The CDR3 contains 17 residues. Germline V lookup: CDR1 MDHEN, CDR2 SYDVKM. After removal of 3 bases from V and 5 bases from J, the junction contained 12 bases not matched to a gene. The CDR3 sequence is CASSFLETSGARETQYF. The CDR3 nucleotides are TGTGCCAGCAGTTTTCTCGAAACTAGCGGGGCCCGGGAGACCCAGTACTTC.

The chain links TRBV21-1 to TRBJ2-3; whether TRBD1, the table's D call, matches the DNA was not checked. TRBV21-1 is classified as a pseudogene. The CDR3 consists of 15 residues. In nucleotides, the CDR3 is TGTGCCAGCAGCGGACACAGCTCGTGCGCAGATACGCAGTATTTT. Translating gives CASSGHSSCADTQYF.

This chain connects TRBV28 to TRBJ2-7; 10 bases agree with TRBD2. The germline V gene encodes CDR1 MDHEN and CDR2 SYDVKM. This CDR3 comprises 16 residues. J was trimmed by 3 bases and V by 6 bases; bases with no gene match: 11. CDR3 sequence: CASSSGGKREGYEQYF. The CDR3 bases are TGTGCCAGCAGCTCAGGGGGGAAGCGGGAGGGCTACGAGCAGTACTTC. Supplemented by reference TRBV28 and TRBJ2-7, the full variable domain reads DVKVTQSSRYLVKRTGEKVFLECVQDMDHENMFWYRQDPGLGLRLIYFSYDVKMKEKGDIPEGYSVSREKKERFSLILESASTNQTSMYLCASSSGGKREGYEQYFGPGTRLTVT.

The J gene is TRBJ2-1, the V gene TRBV5-1, with TRBD1 matching over 9 bases. The germline CDR1 and CDR2 sequences are SGHRS and YFSETQ. The CDR3 runs to 14 residues. V was pared by 9 bases and J by 4 bases, with 8 bases of the junction left unmatched. Here the CDR3 DNA reads TGCGCCACCCGAGGGACAGGGCTGTACAATGAGCAGTTCTTC. This translates into CATRGTGLYNEQFF.

The CDR3: CASNPMGGLAGETQYF. CDR3 DNA sequence: TGTGCCAGCAACCCCATGGGGGGACTAGCAGGAGAGACCCAGTACTTC. The chain employs TRBV28 and TRBJ2-5; 9 positions match TRBD2. In germline, CDR1 is MDHEN, CDR2 SYDVKM. The CDR3 loop spans 16 amino acids. V gave up 7 bases and J gave up 4 bases; unmatched junction bases: 13.

Notes on this clone: One junction end disagrees with the germline gene, perhaps due to a read error. The chain uses TRBV7-9 and TRBJ2-2, with TRBD2 matching over 10 bases. Germline values: CDR1 SEHNR, CDR2 FQNEAQ (reference sequence). There are 16 residues in the CDR3. CDR3 sequence (DNA): TGTTCCAGCAGCTGGGGGGCCCTAGCGGGAGTCGGGGAGCTGTTTTTT. Translating gives CSSSWGALAGVGELFF.

This sequence joins TRBV5-1 and TRBJ1-3; D unclear. V was pared by 0 bases and J by 0 bases, with 7 bases between. CDR3 size: 15 residues. Looked up from germline, CDR1 is SGHRS and CDR2 is YFSETQ. CDR3 sequence (DNA): TGCGCCAGCAGCTTGGGAGGGAGCTCTGGAAACACCATATATTTT. The encoded protein is CASSLGGSSGNTIYF.

In nucleotides, the CDR3 is TGTGCCAGCAGAAGTAGCGGGGGGGCCTCTGGGGCCAACGTCCTGACTTTC. Translation: CASRSSGGASGANVLTF. This sequence joins TRBV2 and TRBJ2-6, with TRBD2 identical over 11 bases. Germline CDR1 reads SNHLY; CDR2 reads FYNNEI. This CDR3 is 17 amino acids long. J was trimmed by 0 bases and V by 6 bases; bases with no gene match: 4. Full variable domain (missing parts from reference TRBV2 and TRBJ2-6): EPEVTQTPSHQVTQMGQEVILRCVPISNHLYFYWYRQILGQKVEFLVSFYNNEISEKSEIFDDQFSVERPDGSNFTLKIRSTKLEDSAMYFCASRSSGGASGANVLTFGAGSRLTVL.

The chain employs TRBV5-4 and TRBJ2-2; D perhaps matches TRBD2 (6 bases). The CDR3 is 14 residues long. The V end was cut by 0 bases, the J end by 4 bases, with 7 bases between. Germline V gene lookup returns CDR1 SGHNT and CDR2 YYREEE (reference sequence). The CDR3 loop reads CASSLVRGTGELFF. The CDR3 DNA reads as TGTGCCAGCAGCTTGGTGCGGGGCACCGGGGAGCTGTTTTTT.

The CDR3 region is CASSWDSLTNEKLFF. CDR3 DNA sequence: TGTGCCAGTAGTTGGGACAGCTTAACTAATGAAAAACTGTTTTTT. The chain links TRBV19 to TRBJ1-4; TRBD1 matches at 7 bases. CDR1 and CDR2 from the germline V gene are LNHDA and SQIVND (reference sequence). The V segment lost 5 bases and the J segment 1 base; nucleotides outside the gene matches: 4. This CDR3 has 15 amino acids.